Listed here are 3 T cell receptor beta chains from one sample, sequenced in a study of CD8+ T cells in alopecia areata (dated by TCRdb to 2016 to 2019). The time point label for this specimen denotes: about 25 weeks on oral tofacitinib. This specimen's treatment or condition label, per the study, means: oral pan-JAK inhibitor, 5-10 mg twice daily. The receptor library was made with the immunoSEQ multiplex PCR assay. RNA was extracted from all samples and reverse transcribed into cDNA as template for TCR sequencing. TCRdb re-hosts the immuneACCESS table, in-frame sequences only. Its copies lack some clones; in the studies checked, an unresolved V gene accounts for under half of them, and the cause for the rest is not known. This sample comprises around 200,000 clones, roughly 62% of them detected only once. Around 12% of the sample goes to the ten largest clones. The sequences come from CD8+ T cells sorted from blood, collected at week 24, from a patient treated with tofacitinib. These receptors all come from a human donor with alopecia areata.

This rearrangement joins TRBV29-1 to TRBJ1-2, with D hard to call. CDR1 is SQVTM and CDR2 is ANQGSEA in the germline V gene. Trimming removed 7 bases at V and 0 bases at J, with 9 bases between. The CDR3 length is 12 residues. The CDR3 is CSAERSNYGYTF. DNA for the CDR3: TGCAGCGCGGAAAGGTCTAACTATGGCTACACCTTC.

With respect to this clone: Other DNA sequences within the sample encode an identical CDR3. CDR3 residues: CSVDLRGDTGELFF. DNA for the CDR3: TGCAGCGTTGACTTGCGGGGCGACACCGGGGAGCTGTTTTTT. The chain uses TRBV29-1 and TRBJ2-2; perhaps TRBD2 as D (6 bases). CDR3 length: 14 amino acids. The germline V and J ends were trimmed by 3 bases and 3 bases, with 11 bases remaining between them. Germline assignment: CDR1 SQVTM and CDR2 ANQGSEA.

The rearrangement links TRBV7-6 to TRBJ2-3, with 8 bases lining up with TRBD2. The trim removed 2 bases at V and 3 bases at J, leaving 22 bases unmatched. The CDR3 loop spans 21 amino acids. CDR1 is SGHVS and CDR2 is FNYEAQ in the germline V gene. Here the CDR3 reads CASSLRPTGPGGPGITDTQYF. The CDR3 bases are TGTGCCAGCAGCTTAAGACCTACCGGGCCGGGGGGGCCAGGTATAACAGATACGCAGTATTTT.